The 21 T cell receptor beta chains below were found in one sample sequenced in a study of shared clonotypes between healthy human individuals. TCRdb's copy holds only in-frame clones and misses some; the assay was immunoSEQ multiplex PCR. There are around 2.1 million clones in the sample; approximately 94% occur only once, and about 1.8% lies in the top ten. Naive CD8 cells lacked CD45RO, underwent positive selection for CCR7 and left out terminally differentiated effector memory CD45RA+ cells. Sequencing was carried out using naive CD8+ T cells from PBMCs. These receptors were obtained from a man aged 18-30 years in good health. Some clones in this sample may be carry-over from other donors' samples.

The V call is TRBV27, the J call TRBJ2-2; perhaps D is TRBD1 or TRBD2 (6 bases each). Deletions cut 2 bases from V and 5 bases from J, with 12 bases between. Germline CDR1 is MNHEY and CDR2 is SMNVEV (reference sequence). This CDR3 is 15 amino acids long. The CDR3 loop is CASSLGGPYTGELFF. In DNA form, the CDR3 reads TGTGCCAGCAGTTTAGGGGGGCCCTATACCGGGGAGCTGTTTTTT.

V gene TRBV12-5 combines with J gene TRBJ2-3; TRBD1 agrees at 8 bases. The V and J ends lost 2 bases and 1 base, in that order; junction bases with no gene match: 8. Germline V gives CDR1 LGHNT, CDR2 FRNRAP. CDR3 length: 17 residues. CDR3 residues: CASGLSRTGSGTDTQYF. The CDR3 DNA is TGTGCTAGTGGTTTGTCTAGGACAGGGAGCGGCACAGATACGCAGTATTTT.

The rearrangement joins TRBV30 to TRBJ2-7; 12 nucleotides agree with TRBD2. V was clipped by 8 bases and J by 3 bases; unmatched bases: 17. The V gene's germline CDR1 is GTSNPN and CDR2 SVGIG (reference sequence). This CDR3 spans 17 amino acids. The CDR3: CAGGTSGWMEGNYEQYF. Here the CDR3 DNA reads TGTGCCGGAGGGACTAGCGGGTGGATGGAAGGGAACTACGAGCAGTACTTC.

This chain's CDR3 is CASSTPDSSYNEQFF. CDR3 sequence (DNA): TGTGCCAGCAGTACTCCGGATAGCTCCTACAATGAGCAGTTCTTC. V is TRBV5-4 and J is TRBJ2-1, with D unresolved. The CDR3 has 15 amino acids. V gave up 5 bases and J gave up 0 bases, with 12 bases separating them. CDR1 is SGHNT, CDR2 YYREEE, per germline (reference sequence). The whole variable domain, remainder taken from reference TRBV5-4 and TRBJ2-1, is ETGVTQSPTHLIKTRGQQVTLRCSSQSGHNTVSWYQQALGQGPQFIFQYYREEENGRGNFPPRFSGLQFPNYSSELNVNALELDDSALYLCASSTPDSSYNEQFFGPGTRLTVL.

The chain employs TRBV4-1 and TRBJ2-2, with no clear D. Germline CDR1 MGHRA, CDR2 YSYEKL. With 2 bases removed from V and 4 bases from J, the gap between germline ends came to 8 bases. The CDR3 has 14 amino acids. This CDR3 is CASSQRVSTGELFF. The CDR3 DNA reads TGCGCCAGCAGCCAAAGGGTTAGCACCGGGGAGCTGTTTTTT.

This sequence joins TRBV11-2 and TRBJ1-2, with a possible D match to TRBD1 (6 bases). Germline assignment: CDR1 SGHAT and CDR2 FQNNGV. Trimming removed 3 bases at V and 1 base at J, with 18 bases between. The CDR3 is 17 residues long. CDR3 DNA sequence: TGTGCCAGCAGCTTCCCCTTAGCCGGACAGCTTAACTATGGCTACACCTTC. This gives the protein CASSFPLAGQLNYGYTF. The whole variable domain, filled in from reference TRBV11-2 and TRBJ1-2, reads EAGVAQSPRYKIIEKRQSVAFWCNPISGHATLYWYQQILGQGPKLLIQFQNNGVVDDSQLPKDRFSAERLKGVDSTLKIQPAKLEDSAVYLCASSFPLAGQLNYGYTFGSGTRLTVV.

The CDR3 DNA reads TGTGCCTGGAGCCCCCCGGCGAGGGCTCGCGCAAACACCGGGGAGCTGTTTTTT. It yields the protein CAWSPPARARANTGELFF. This chain joins TRBV30 and TRBJ2-2; D is perhaps TRBD2 (5 bases). Per germline, CDR1 GTSNPN and CDR2 SVGIG (reference sequence). V was cut by 3 bases and J by 2 bases, with 22 bases left in between. This CDR3 has 18 residues.

This CDR3 reads CASRRSLAGDGQTQYF. CDR3 coding DNA: TGTGCCAGCAGGAGATCCTTAGCGGGAGATGGGCAGACCCAGTACTTC. The J gene is TRBJ2-5, the V gene TRBV27; 9 nucleotides line up with TRBD2. This CDR3 spans 16 amino acids. Germline CDR1 is MNHEY and CDR2 is SMNVEV (reference sequence). The V segment lost 6 bases and the J segment 6 bases; nucleotides outside the gene matches: 14.

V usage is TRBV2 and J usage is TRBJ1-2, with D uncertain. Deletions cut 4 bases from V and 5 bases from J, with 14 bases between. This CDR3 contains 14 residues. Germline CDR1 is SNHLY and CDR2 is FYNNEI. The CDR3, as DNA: TGTGCCAGCAGTGTTGACGGGCCTGGGTATGGCTACACCTTC. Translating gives CASSVDGPGYGYTF.

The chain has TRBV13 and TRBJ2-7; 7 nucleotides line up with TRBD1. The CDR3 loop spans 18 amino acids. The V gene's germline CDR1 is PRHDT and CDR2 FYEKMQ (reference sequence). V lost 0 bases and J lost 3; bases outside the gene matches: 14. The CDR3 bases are TGTGCCAGCAGCTTAGGCCGAGGGACAGCCTCTATCTTCTACGAGCAGTACTTC. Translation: CASSLGRGTASIFYEQYF. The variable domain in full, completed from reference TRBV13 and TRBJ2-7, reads AAGVIQSPRHLIKEKRETATLKCYPIPRHDTVYWYQQGPGQDPQFLISFYEKMQSDKGSIPDRFSAQQFSDYHSELNMSSLELGDSALYFCASSLGRGTASIFYEQYFGPGTRLTVT.

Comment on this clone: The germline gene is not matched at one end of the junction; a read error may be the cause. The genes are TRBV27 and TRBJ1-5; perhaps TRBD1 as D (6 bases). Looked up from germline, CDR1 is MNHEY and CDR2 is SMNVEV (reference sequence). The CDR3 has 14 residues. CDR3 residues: CASSLWGGKQPQHF. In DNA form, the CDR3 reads TGTGCCAGCAGTTTGTGGGGGGGCAAGCAGCCCCAGCATTTT.

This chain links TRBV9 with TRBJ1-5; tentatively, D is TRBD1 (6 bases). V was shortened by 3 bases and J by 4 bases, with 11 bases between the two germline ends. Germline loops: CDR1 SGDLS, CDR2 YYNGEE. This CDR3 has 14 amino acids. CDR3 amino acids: CASSGGQQNQPQHF. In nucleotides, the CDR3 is TGTGCCAGCAGCGGCGGACAGCAAAATCAGCCCCAGCATTTT.

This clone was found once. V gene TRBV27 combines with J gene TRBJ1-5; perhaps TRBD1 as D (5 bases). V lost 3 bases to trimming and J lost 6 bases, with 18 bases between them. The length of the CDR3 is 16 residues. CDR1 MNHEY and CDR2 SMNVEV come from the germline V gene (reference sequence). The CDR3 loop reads CASSLIGPRGVQPQHF. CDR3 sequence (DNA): TGTGCCAGCAGTTTGATTGGGCCCCGGGGGGTTCAGCCCCAGCATTTT.

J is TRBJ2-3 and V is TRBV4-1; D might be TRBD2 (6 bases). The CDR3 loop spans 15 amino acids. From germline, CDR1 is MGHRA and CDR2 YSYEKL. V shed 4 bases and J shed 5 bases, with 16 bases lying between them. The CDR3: CASSPSRGRGDTQYF. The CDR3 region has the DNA TGCGCCAGCAGCCCCTCCCGAGGGCGGGGAGATACGCAGTATTTT.

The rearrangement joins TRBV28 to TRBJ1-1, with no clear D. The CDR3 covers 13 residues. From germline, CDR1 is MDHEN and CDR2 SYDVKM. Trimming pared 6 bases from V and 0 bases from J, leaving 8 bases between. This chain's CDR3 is CASRRWVNTEAFF. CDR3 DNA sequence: TGTGCCAGCAGAAGGTGGGTGAACACTGAAGCTTTCTTT.

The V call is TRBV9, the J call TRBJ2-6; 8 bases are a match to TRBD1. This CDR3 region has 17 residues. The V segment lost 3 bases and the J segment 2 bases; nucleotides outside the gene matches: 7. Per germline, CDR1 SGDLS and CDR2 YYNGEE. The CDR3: CASSALLQGAGANVLTF. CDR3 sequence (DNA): TGTGCCAGCAGCGCACTGCTACAGGGGGCTGGGGCCAACGTCCTGACTTTC.

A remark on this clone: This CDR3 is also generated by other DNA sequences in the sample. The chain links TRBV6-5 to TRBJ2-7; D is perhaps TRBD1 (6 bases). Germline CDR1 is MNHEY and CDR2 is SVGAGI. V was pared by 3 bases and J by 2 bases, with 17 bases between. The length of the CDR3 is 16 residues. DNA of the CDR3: TGTGCCAGCAGTTATTCCACCGGACAGACCACCTACGAGCAGTACTTC. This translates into CASSYSTGQTTYEQYF.

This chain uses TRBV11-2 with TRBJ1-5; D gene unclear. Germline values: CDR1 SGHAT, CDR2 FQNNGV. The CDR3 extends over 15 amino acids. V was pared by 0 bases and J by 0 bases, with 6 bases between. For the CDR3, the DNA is TGTGCCAGCAGCTTAGATCGGGGTAGCAATCAGCCCCAGCATTTT. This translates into CASSLDRGSNQPQHF.

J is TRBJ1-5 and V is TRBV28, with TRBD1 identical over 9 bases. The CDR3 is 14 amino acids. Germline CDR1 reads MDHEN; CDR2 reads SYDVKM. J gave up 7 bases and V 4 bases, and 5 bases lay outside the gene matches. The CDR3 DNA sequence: TGTGCCAGCAGTTCACAGGGGGCGCAGCAGCCCCAGCATTTT. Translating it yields CASSSQGAQQPQHF.

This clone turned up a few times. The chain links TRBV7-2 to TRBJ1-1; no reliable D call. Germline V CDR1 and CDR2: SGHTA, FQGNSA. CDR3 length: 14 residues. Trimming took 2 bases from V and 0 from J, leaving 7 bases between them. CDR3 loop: CASSLRVLNTEAFF. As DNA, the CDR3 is TGTGCCAGCAGCTTAAGGGTGCTGAACACTGAAGCTTTCTTT.

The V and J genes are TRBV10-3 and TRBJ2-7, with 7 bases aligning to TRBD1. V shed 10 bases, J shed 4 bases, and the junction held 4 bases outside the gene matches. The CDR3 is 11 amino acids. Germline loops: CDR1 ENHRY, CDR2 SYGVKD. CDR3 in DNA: TGTGCCAAGGGGGCGGGTTACGAGCAGTACTTC. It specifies CAKGAGYEQYF.